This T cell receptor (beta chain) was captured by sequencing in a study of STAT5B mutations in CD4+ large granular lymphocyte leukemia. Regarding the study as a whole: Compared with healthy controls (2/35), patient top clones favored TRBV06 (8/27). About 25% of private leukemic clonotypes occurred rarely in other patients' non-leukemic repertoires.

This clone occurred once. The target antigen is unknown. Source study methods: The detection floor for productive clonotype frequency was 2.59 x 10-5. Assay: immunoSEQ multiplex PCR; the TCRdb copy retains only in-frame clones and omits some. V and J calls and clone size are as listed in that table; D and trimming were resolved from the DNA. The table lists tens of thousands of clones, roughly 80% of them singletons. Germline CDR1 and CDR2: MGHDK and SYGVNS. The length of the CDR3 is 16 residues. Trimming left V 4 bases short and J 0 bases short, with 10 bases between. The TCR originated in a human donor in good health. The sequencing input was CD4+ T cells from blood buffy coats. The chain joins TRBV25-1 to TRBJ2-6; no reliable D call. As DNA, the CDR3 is TGTGCCAGCAGTGGGATTGGGCTCTCTGGGGCCAACGTCCTGACTTTC. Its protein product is CASSGIGLSGANVLTF.